This passage covers 19 T cell receptor beta chains from one sample sequenced in a study of human T cells and chemical hapten exposure. Time point in this sample: healthy volunteer bleed at 2 weeks. The study extracted total RNA from unfractionated whole blood. TCRdb passed the RACE reads through MiXCR, listing each CDR3 protein once. The table has around 45,000 distinct CDR3 sequences, 3.5% to 5% seen once; the top ten hold roughly 5.2%. The material sequenced was whole blood. The receptors shown here come from a human donor in good health. Some clones in this sample may be carry-over from other donors' samples.

V usage is TRBV11-2 and J usage is TRBJ2-1, with D perhaps matching TRBD2 (5 bases). Germline CDR1 is SGHAT and CDR2 is FQNNGV. The V gene lost 6 bases and the J gene lost 0 bases, with 12 bases spanning the gap. The CDR3 sequence is 15 residues long. Written as DNA, the CDR3 is TGTGCCAGCAGACCCCCGGGGAGCTCCTACAATGAGCAGTTCTTC. It yields the protein CASRPPGSSYNEQFF. The whole variable domain, remainder taken from reference TRBV11-2 and TRBJ2-1, is EAGVAQSPRYKIIEKRQSVAFWCNPISGHATLYWYQQILGQGPKLLIQFQNNGVVDDSQLPKDRFSAERLKGVDSTLKIQPAKLEDSAVYLCASRPPGSSYNEQFFGPGTRLTVL.

This clonotype was recorded a few times. This chain uses TRBV20-1 with TRBJ1-1; D is perhaps TRBD1 (6 bases). From germline, CDR1 is DFQATT and CDR2 SNEGSKA (reference sequence). This CDR3 has 15 amino acids. Trimming took off 1 base at V and 7 bases at J, with 19 bases between the two ends. This chain's CDR3 is CSARGWTARWDEAFF. The CDR3 nucleotides are TGCAGTGCTAGAGGATGGACAGCTCGATGGGATGAAGCTTTCTTT.

In its sample, this clonotype was seen many times. The rearrangement joins TRBV6-5 to TRBJ2-3, with D perhaps matching TRBD2 (5 bases). CDR1 and CDR2 (germline): MNHEY, SVGAGI. V lost 6 bases to trimming and J lost 2 bases, with 21 bases between them. The CDR3 extends over 17 amino acids. The CDR3 loop is CASRKRGSGAFTDTQYF. The CDR3 DNA is TGTGCCAGCAGGAAGAGAGGGAGTGGAGCCTTCACAGATACGCAGTATTTT.

V is TRBV7-9 and J is TRBJ2-7, with D possibly TRBD1 on 5 matching bases. The CDR3 runs 13 residues. The germline V gene encodes CDR1 SEHNR and CDR2 FQNEAQ (reference sequence). Trimming cost V 6 bases and J 4 bases, with 13 bases left between them. As DNA, the CDR3 is TGTGCCAGCAGTCCATACGCAGGGTACGAGCAGTACTTC. Protein sequence: CASSPYAGYEQYF.

This clonotype appeared many times. The rearrangement joins TRBV29-1 to TRBJ1-1; D remains ambiguous. The V gene lost 3 bases and the J gene lost 11 bases, with 10 bases spanning the gap. The CDR3 has 10 amino acids. Germline CDR1 and CDR2: SQVTM and ANQGSEA. The CDR3 reads CSVEDGWAFF. The CDR3 nucleotides read TGCAGCGTTGAGGACGGGTGGGCTTTCTTT.

Many counts were recorded for this clonotype. The V and J genes are TRBV4-1 and TRBJ2-3, with D unresolved. Per germline, CDR1 MGHRA and CDR2 YSYEKL. Trimming left V 2 bases short and J 0 bases short, with 15 bases between. The CDR3 consists of 17 residues. CDR3 sequence: CASSQPHSRSSTDTQYF. The CDR3 bases are TGCGCCAGCAGCCAACCCCATTCGCGGTCTAGCACAGATACGCAGTATTTT.

The sample holds many counts of this clonotype. V usage is TRBV10-2 and J usage is TRBJ2-5; weak D call: TRBD2 (5 bases). Per the germline V gene, CDR1 is WSHSY and CDR2 is SAAADI. The V and J ends lost 7 bases and 1 base respectively, with 16 bases between them. CDR3 length equals 15 residues. As DNA, the CDR3 is TGCGCCAGCAAGGAGGAGGTACTCCGCCAAGAGACCCAGTACTTC. It translates to CASKEEVLRQETQYF.

This clonotype was detected many times. V usage is TRBV11-2 and J usage is TRBJ2-1, with 8 bases fitting TRBD1. Trimming at V came to 5 bases and at J to 2 bases, leaving 8 bases not matched to a gene. The germline gives CDR1 SGHAT, CDR2 FQNNGV. This CDR3 is built from 16 residues. Written as DNA, the CDR3 is TGTGCCAGCAGCACCAACAGGGGGGAGGCCTACAATGAGCAGTTCTTC. Residues: CASSTNRGEAYNEQFF.

This clonotype has ten or more counts. The J gene is TRBJ1-1, the V gene TRBV29-1; 9 nucleotides match TRBD1. V dropped 7 bases and J dropped 5; count of bases not matched to a gene: 8. This CDR3 is 13 amino acids long. Germline V CDR1 and CDR2: SQVTM, ANQGSEA. In DNA form, the CDR3 reads TGCAGCGCTATGGGACAGGGAGGGACTGAAGCTTTCTTT. Translating it yields CSAMGQGGTEAFF.

This clonotype was recorded at least ten times. The genes are TRBV20-1 and TRBJ1-1; D is unresolved. The CDR3 length is 13 residues. V shed 3 bases and J shed 1 base, with 9 bases lying between them. CDR1 is DFQATT, CDR2 SNEGSKA, per germline (reference sequence). CDR3 loop: CSASRLQNTEAFF. In nucleotides, the CDR3 is TGCAGTGCTAGTAGACTGCAGAACACTGAAGCTTTCTTT.

The genes are TRBV20-1 and TRBJ2-5, with 7 bases aligning to TRBD2. V lost 3 bases and J lost 3; bases outside the gene matches: 10. Germline V gene sequence: CDR1 DFQATT, CDR2 SNEGSKA (reference sequence). This CDR3 comprises 15 residues. The CDR3 sequence: CSARLLADQKETQYF. In DNA form, the CDR3 reads TGCAGTGCTAGGCTCCTAGCGGACCAGAAAGAGACCCAGTACTTC.

This clonotype turned up a few times. V is TRBV28 and J is TRBJ2-7, with D perhaps matching TRBD1 or TRBD2 (7 bases each). V was shortened by 3 bases and J by 0 bases, with 18 bases between the two germline ends. CDR3 size: 17 residues. Germline CDR1 reads MDHEN; CDR2 reads SYDVKM. DNA of the CDR3: TGTGCCAGCAGTTTTCTGGGGGGGGACAGACCCTCCTACGAGCAGTACTTC. Encoded protein: CASSFLGGDRPSYEQYF.

Ten or more counts support this clonotype. The chain is built from TRBV6-5 and TRBJ2-5; D unclear. CDR3 length: 15 residues. Looked up from germline, CDR1 is MNHEY and CDR2 is SVGAGI. Deletions cut 7 bases from V and 2 bases from J, with 17 bases between. The CDR3 DNA reads TGTGCCAGCAATCGCCGTGCCCTCAGGCAAGAGACCCAGTACTTC. It specifies CASNRRALRQETQYF.

The table lists this clonotype with many counts. The gene calls are TRBV6-1 and TRBJ2-1; D possibly corresponds to TRBD1 (7 bases). This CDR3 is built from 16 residues. Germline assignment: CDR1 MNHNS and CDR2 SASEGT. Trimming stripped 2 bases from V and 9 bases from J, with 20 bases between. CDR3 nucleotides: TGTGCCAGCAGTGAAAGGGGGGCAGGGGGATGGGGTGAGCAGTTCTTC. Protein product: CASSERGAGGWGEQFF.

Many counts were recorded for this clonotype. CDR3 loop: CSASAAANVLTF. CDR3 nucleotide sequence: TGCAGTGCTAGTGCGGCAGCCAACGTCCTGACTTTC. This chain connects TRBV20-1 to TRBJ2-6, with D unresolved. The V gene's germline CDR1 is DFQATT and CDR2 SNEGSKA (reference sequence). This CDR3 has 12 residues. Deletions cut 3 bases from V and 7 bases from J, with 7 bases between.

This clonotype was seen repeatedly, ten times or more. The V gene is TRBV10-2, the J gene TRBJ2-1, with TRBD1 matching 8 bases. V trimming: 7 bases; J trimming: 7 bases; junction bases outside the gene matches: 3. The CDR3 consists of 12 residues. CDR1 is WSHSY and CDR2 is SAAADI in the germline V gene. Here the CDR3 DNA reads TGCGCCAGCATGACAGGGGAAAATGAGCAGTTCTTC. Translation gives CASMTGENEQFF.

This clonotype was seen more than once but under ten times. This sequence joins TRBV19 and TRBJ2-7, with TRBD2 matching 13 bases. Germline V gene data show CDR1 as LNHDA and CDR2 as SQIVND (reference sequence). The CDR3 sequence is 17 residues long. The J segment lost 4 bases and the V segment lost 2 bases, leaving 8 bases of the junction unmatched. The CDR3 region has the DNA TGTGCCAGTAGTATACCTGGACTAGCGGGAGACCCTTACGAGCAGTACTTC. Protein: CASSIPGLAGDPYEQYF.

The chain uses TRBV7-2 and TRBJ2-3, with 7 bases matching TRBD2. The CDR3 is 15 residues long. Germline V gives CDR1 SGHTA, CDR2 FQGNSA. The J segment lost 2 bases and the V segment lost 1 base, leaving 3 bases of the junction unmatched. CDR3 amino acids: CASSLGSGYTDTQYF. The CDR3 coding sequence is TGTGCCAGCAGCTTAGGTAGCGGGTACACAGATACGCAGTATTTT. The full variable domain, in which reference TRBV7-2 and TRBJ2-3 provide the parts outside the CDR3, is GAGVSQSPSNKVTEKGKDVELRCDPISGHTALYWYRQSLGQGLEFLIYFQGNSAPDKSGLPSDRFSAERTGGSVSTLTIQRTQQEDSAVYLCASSLGSGYTDTQYFGPGTRLTVL.

This clonotype was found a few times. The DNA of the CDR3 is TGCGCCAGCAGACTCGGACAGGGGAAATACAATGAGCAGTTCTTC. Protein sequence: CASRLGQGKYNEQFF. This chain connects TRBV4-1 to TRBJ2-1; 9 nucleotides align to TRBD1. The V gene end was trimmed by 6 bases and the J gene end by 4 bases; junction bases not matched to a gene: 7. Germline CDR1 MGHRA, CDR2 YSYEKL. CDR3 size: 15 residues.